The clone carrying this T cell receptor (beta chain) has a handful of counts. Its antigen is currently unknown. These data belong to a study of regulatory T cells in long-lasting Graves disease. Study conclusions and caveats: Newly diagnosed patients had higher TCR diversity than persistent Graves' patients did.

Time point reported: newly diagnosed GD, antithyroid drugs for less than 3 months. From RNA extracted from PBMCs, the TCR library was made. Arm-PCR with iRepertoire HTBI primers amplified the CDR3 regions for these TCR beta libraries. TCRdb reanalysed the multiplex PCR reads using MiXCR and keeps one entry per CDR3 protein. Of about 540,000 distinct CDR3 sequences in the sample, 13% are singletons; the top ten hold more than 8.5%. Trimming took 0 bases from V and 4 from J, leaving 10 bases between them. This CDR3 is built from 15 residues. Germline V gene data show CDR1 as DFQATT and CDR2 as SNEGSKA (reference sequence). This same sample was also part of a study on T cells in Graves' hyperthyroidism and ophthalmopathy.

The starting material was peripheral blood mononuclear cells (PBMCs), obtained at new diagnosis, from a patient treated with antithyroid drugs. This TCR derives from a man younger than 40 with Graves disease. V gene TRBV20-1 combines with J gene TRBJ1-6; unclear D gene. The CDR3 here is CSARDSTHYNSPLHF. In DNA, the CDR3 is TGCAGTGCTAGAGATTCGACCCATTATAATTCACCCCTCCACTTT.